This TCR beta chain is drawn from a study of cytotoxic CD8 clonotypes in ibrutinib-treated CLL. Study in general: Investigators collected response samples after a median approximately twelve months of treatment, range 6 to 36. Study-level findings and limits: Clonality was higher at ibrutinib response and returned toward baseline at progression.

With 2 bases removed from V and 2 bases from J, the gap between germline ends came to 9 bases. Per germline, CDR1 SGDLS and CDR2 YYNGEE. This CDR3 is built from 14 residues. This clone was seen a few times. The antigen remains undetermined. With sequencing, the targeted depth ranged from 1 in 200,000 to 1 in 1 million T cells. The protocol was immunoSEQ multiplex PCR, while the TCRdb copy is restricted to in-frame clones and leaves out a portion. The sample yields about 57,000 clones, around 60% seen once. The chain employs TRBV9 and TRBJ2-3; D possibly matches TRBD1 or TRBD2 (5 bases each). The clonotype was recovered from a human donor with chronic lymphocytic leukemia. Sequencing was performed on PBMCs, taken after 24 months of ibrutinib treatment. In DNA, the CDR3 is TGTGCCAGCAGCGTTGGGGGACCCACAGATACGCAGTATTTT. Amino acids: CASSVGGPTDTQYF.